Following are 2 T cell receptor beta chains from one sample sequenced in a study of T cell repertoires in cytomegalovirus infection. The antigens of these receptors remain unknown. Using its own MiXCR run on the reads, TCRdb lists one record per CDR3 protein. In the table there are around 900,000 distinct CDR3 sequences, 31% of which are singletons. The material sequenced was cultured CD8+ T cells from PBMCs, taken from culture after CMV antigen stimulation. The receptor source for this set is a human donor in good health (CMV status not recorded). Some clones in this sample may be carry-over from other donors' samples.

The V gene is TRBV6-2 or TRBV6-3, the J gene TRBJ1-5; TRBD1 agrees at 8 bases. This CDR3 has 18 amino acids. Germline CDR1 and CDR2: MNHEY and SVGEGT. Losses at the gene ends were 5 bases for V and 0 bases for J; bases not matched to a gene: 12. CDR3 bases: TGTGCCAGCAGTGCATTCAGGGGGCCCCCCATTAGCAATCAGCCCCAGCATTTT. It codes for CASSAFRGPPISNQPQHF.

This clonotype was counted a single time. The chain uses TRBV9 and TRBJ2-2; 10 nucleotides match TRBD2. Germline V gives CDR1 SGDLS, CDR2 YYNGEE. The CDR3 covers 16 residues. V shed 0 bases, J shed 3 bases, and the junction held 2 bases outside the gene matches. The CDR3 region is CASSVGSGGYTGELFF. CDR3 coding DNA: TGTGCCAGCAGCGTAGGTAGCGGGGGGTACACCGGGGAGCTGTTTTTT.